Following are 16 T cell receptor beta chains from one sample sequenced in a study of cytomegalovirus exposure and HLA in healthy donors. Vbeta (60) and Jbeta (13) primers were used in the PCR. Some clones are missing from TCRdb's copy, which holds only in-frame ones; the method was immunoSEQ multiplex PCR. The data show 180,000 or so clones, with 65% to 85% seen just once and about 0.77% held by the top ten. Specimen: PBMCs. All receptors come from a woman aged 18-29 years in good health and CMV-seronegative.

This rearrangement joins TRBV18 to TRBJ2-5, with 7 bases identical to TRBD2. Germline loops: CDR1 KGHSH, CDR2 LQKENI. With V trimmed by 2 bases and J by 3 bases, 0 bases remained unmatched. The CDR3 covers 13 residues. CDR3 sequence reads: CASSPSGEETQYF. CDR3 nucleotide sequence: TGTGCCAGCTCACCAAGCGGGGAAGAGACCCAGTACTTC.

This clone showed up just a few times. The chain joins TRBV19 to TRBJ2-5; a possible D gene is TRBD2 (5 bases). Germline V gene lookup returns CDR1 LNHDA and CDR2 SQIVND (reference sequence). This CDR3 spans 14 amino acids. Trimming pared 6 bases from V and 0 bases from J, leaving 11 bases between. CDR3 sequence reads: CASRGSSDQETQYF. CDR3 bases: TGTGCCAGTAGAGGGAGTAGCGACCAAGAGACCCAGTACTTC.

The CDR3: CASSFPAGGRETQYF. In DNA form, the CDR3 reads TGTGCCAGCAGCTTTCCAGCAGGGGGCAGGGAGACCCAGTACTTC. The chain employs TRBV7-2 and TRBJ2-5, with 8 bases fitting TRBD1. Germline V gene sequence: CDR1 SGHTA, CDR2 FQGNSA. Trimming removed 3 bases from V and 5 bases from J; junction bases left unmatched: 8. The length of the CDR3 is 15 residues.

The CDR3 region has the DNA TGTGCCAGCAGTGGGACACTGCAGTCAGTGTCCTACGAGCAGTACTTC. Translation gives CASSGTLQSVSYEQYF. This chain joins TRBV28 and TRBJ2-7; tentative D call: TRBD1 (6 bases). The CDR3 runs 16 residues. The V and J ends lost 5 bases and 1 base respectively, with 18 bases between them. The germline V gene encodes CDR1 MDHEN and CDR2 SYDVKM.

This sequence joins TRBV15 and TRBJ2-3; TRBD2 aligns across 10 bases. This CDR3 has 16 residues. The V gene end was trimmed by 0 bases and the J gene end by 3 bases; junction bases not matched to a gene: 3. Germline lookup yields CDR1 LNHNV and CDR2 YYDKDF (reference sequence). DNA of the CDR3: TGTGCCACCAGCAGAGATAGCGGGAGGCCTACAGATACGCAGTATTTT. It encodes CATSRDSGRPTDTQYF.

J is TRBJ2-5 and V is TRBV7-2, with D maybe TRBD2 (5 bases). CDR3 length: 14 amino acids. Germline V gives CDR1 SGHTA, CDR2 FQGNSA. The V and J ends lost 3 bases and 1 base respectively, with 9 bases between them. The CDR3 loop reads CASSFRGFQETQYF. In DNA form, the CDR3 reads TGTGCCAGCAGCTTCCGAGGGTTCCAAGAGACCCAGTACTTC. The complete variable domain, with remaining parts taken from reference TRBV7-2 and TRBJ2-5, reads GAGVSQSPSNKVTEKGKDVELRCDPISGHTALYWYRQSLGQGLEFLIYFQGNSAPDKSGLPSDRFSAERTGGSVSTLTIQRTQQEDSAVYLCASSFRGFQETQYFGPGTRLLVL.

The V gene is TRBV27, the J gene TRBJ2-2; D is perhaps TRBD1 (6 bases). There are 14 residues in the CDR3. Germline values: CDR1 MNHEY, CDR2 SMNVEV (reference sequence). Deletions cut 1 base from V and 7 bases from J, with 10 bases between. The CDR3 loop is CASSLYRAGGELFF. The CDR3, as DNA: TGTGCCAGCAGTTTATACAGGGCCGGCGGGGAGCTGTTTTTT.

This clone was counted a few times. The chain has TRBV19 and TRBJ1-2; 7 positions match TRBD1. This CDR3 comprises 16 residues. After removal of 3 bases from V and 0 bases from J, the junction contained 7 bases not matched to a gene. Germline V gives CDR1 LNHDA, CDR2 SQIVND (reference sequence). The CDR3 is CASSIDWDSTNYGYTF. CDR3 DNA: TGTGCCAGTAGTATCGATTGGGACAGCACTAACTATGGCTACACCTTC. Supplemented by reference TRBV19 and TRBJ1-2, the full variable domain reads DGGITQSPKYLFRKEGQNVTLSCEQNLNHDAMYWYRQDPGQGLRLIYYSQIVNDFQKGDIAEGYSVSREKKESFPLTVTSAQKNPTAFYLCASSIDWDSTNYGYTFGSGTRLTVV.

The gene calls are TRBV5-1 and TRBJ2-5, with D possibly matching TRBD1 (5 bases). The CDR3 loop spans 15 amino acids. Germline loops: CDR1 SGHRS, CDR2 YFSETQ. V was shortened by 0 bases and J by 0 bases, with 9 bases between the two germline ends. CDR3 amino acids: CASSLVRVNQETQYF. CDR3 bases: TGCGCCAGCAGCTTGGTCAGGGTAAACCAAGAGACCCAGTACTTC.

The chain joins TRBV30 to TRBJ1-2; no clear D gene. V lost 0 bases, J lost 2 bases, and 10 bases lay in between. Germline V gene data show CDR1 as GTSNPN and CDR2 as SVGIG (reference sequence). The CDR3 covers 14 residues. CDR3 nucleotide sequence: TGTGCCTGGAGTGTAGAGGCAGCAAACTATGGCTACACCTTC. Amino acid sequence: CAWSVEAANYGYTF.

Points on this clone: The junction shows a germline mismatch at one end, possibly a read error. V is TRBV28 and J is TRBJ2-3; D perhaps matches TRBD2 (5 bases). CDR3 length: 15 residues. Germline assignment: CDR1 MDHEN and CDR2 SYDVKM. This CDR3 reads CASSFHTRDGDTRYF. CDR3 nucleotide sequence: TGTGCCAGCAGTTTCCACACCCGGGATGGGGATACGCGGTATTTT. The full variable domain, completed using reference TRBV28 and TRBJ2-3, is DVKVTQSSRYLVKRTGEKVFLECVQDMDHENMFWYRQDPGLGLRLIYFSYDVKMKEKGDIPEGYSVSREKKERFSLILESASTNQTSMYLCASSFHTRDGDTRYFGPGTRLTVL.

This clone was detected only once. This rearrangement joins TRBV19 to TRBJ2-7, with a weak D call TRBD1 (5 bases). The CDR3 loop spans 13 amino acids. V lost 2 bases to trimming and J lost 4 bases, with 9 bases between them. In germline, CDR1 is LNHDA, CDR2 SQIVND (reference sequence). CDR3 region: CASSIQRGYEQYF. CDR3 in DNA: TGTGCCAGTAGTATACAAAGGGGATACGAGCAGTACTTC.

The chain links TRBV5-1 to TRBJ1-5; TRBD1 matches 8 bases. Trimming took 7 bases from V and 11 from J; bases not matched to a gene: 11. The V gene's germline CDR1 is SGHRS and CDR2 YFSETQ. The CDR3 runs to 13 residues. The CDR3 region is CASSPQGDQSQHF. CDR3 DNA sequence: TGCGCCAGCTCCCCACAGGGGGACCAGTCCCAGCATTTT.

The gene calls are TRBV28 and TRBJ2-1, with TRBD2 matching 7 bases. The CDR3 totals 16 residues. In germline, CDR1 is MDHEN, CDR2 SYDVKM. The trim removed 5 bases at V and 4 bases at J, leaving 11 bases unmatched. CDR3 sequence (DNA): TGTGCCAGCAGTGCTCCATCCGGGGGGACGTACAATGAGCAGTTCTTC. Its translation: CASSAPSGGTYNEQFF.

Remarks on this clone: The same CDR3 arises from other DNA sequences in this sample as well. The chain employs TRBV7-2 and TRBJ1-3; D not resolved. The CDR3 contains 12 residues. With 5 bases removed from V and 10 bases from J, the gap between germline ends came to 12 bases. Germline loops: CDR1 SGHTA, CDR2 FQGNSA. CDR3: CASSPEQKTIYF. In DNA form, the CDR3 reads TGTGCCAGCAGCCCCGAACAAAAAACCATATATTTT.

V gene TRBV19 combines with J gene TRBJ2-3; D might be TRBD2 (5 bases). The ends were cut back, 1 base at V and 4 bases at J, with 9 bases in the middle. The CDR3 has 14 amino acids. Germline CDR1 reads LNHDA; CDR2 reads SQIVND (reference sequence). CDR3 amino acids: CASSIGTRADTQYF. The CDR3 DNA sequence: TGTGCCAGTAGTATAGGGACGAGGGCAGATACGCAGTATTTT.